This TCR beta chain was recovered during a study of response to subunit inactivated influenza vaccine. Study observations and caveats: Seasonal influenza vaccination, on each occasion, was suggested by the authors to recruit few new T cells.

Remarks on this clonotype: What it recognizes is unknown.

MiXCR was run by TCRdb on the RT-PCR reads, yielding one entry per CDR3 protein. The data show more than 150,000 distinct CDR3 sequences, about 10% seen once. The TCR was taken from a man aged 45 to 75 who received an inactivated influenza vaccine. Sequencing used CD8+ T cells sorted from PBMCs, obtained less than 25 months after vaccination.

The DNA for the CDR3 is TGTGCCAGCAGCTCCGGGACACATCACACTGAAGCTTTCTTT. Its translation: CASSSGTHHTEAFF. V gene TRBV7-6 combines with J gene TRBJ1-1; possible D gene TRBD1, 6 bases. This CDR3 spans 14 amino acids. Germline CDR1 is SGHVS and CDR2 is FNYEAQ. V gave up 4 bases and J gave up 3 bases, with 12 bases separating them. The whole variable domain, remainder taken from reference TRBV7-6 and TRBJ1-1, is GAGVSQSPRYKVTKRGQDVALRCDPISGHVSLYWYRQALGQGPEFLTYFNYEAQQDKSGLPNDRFSAERPEGSISTLTIQRTEQRDSAMYRCASSSGTHHTEAFFGQGTRLTVV.